The sequence of this T cell receptor (beta chain) was determined in a study of T cells after yellow fever vaccination. As for the study in general: When fractions had low cell numbers, they were prepared with SMART-Seq v4 Ultra Low Input.

5'RACE template switching generated TCR cDNA, adding a universal primer site and UMIs. TCRdb re-called the 5' RACE reads through MiXCR, storing one row per CDR3 protein. The table includes about 320,000 distinct CDR3 sequences, around 4.3% detected once. There are 15 residues in the CDR3. V was trimmed by 0 bases and J by 0 bases, leaving 9 bases between them. Germline values: CDR1 SGHKS, CDR2 YYEKEE (reference sequence). The sequence derives from a man between 18 and 35 years old who received the YFV17D yellow fever vaccine. The sequencing used PBMCs, collected 15 days after the yellow fever booster vaccination. V usage is TRBV5-5 and J usage is TRBJ1-1; D remains ambiguous. The CDR3, as DNA: TGTGCCAGCAGCTTGGGTCTAGGGTTGAACACTGAAGCTTTCTTT. Translating it yields CASSLGLGLNTEAFF.